Below are 16 T cell receptor beta chains sequenced from a single sample in a study of blood T cell dynamics during melanoma immunotherapy. Sample time point: pre-treatment baseline. Assay: immunoSEQ multiplex PCR; the TCRdb copy retains only in-frame clones and omits some. Among about 14,000 clones listed, 85% to 90% were seen once. The material was blood, obtained from a patient treated with checkpoint blockade. These receptors were obtained from a human donor with melanoma.

This clone was observed a single time. V is TRBV30 and J is TRBJ1-5; D call uncertain. Germline CDR1 reads GTSNPN; CDR2 reads SVGIG (reference sequence). The CDR3 runs to 13 residues. V was trimmed by 4 bases and J by 6 bases, leaving 13 bases between them. As DNA, the CDR3 is TGTGCCTGGAATCGGGGTCAAGGTCAGCCCCAGCATTTT. It yields the protein CAWNRGQGQPQHF.

The chain links TRBV2 to TRBJ2-2; 8 bases line up with TRBD1. Germline loops: CDR1 SNHLY, CDR2 FYNNEI. The CDR3 is made up of 18 amino acids. The J segment lost 1 base and the V segment lost 4 bases, leaving 11 bases of the junction unmatched. For the CDR3, the DNA is TGTGCCAGCAGTGGAAACTTAGCCGGGACAGGGAACACCGGGGAGCTGTTTTTT. Translation: CASSGNLAGTGNTGELFF.

The chain couples TRBV7-8 to TRBJ2-1; D is perhaps TRBD1 (5 bases). The germline CDR1 and CDR2 sequences are SGHVS and FQNEAQ. CDR3 length: 14 residues. V shed 4 bases and J shed 5 bases, with 12 bases lying between them. In nucleotides, the CDR3 is TGTGCCAGCAGCTCGGTCGGACACAACAATGAGCAGTTCTTC. Encoded protein: CASSSVGHNNEQFF. Full variable domain (remainder filled in from reference TRBV7-8 and TRBJ2-1): GAGVSQSPRYKVAKRGQDVALRCDPISGHVSLFWYQQALGQGPEFLTYFQNEAQLDKSGLPSDRFFAERPEGSVSTLKIQRTQQEDSAVYLCASSSVGHNNEQFFGPGTRLTVL.

This CDR3 reads CASGPVRGNTIYF. The DNA for the CDR3 is TGTGCCAGTGGGCCGGTTCGTGGAAACACCATATATTTT. The chain joins TRBV5-6 to TRBJ1-3; D remains ambiguous. CDR3 length equals 13 residues. Germline loops: CDR1 SGHDT, CDR2 YYEEEE. The V end lost 8 bases, the J end lost 3 bases, and 12 bases lay between the germline ends.

The chain uses TRBV5-1 and TRBJ1-6; no definite D call. The CDR3 has 15 residues. Trimming left V 0 bases short and J 6 bases short, with 10 bases between. Per germline, CDR1 SGHRS and CDR2 YFSETQ. The DNA of the CDR3 is TGCGCCAGCAGCTTGGGCAGAGGCGGTAATTCACCCCTCCACTTT. Its translation: CASSLGRGGNSPLHF. The complete variable domain, with remaining parts taken from reference TRBV5-1 and TRBJ1-6, reads KAGVTQTPRYLIKTRGQQVTLSCSPISGHRSVSWYQQTPGQGLQFLFEYFSETQRNKGNFPGRFSGRQFSNSRSEMNVSTLELGDSALYLCASSLGRGGNSPLHFGNGTRLTVT.

This chain's CDR3 is CASGISGGAEETQYF. Here the CDR3 DNA reads TGTGCCAGCGGTATAAGCGGGGGGGCCGAGGAGACCCAGTACTTC. The rearrangement uses TRBV9 and TRBJ2-5; 10 positions agree with TRBD2. J lost 5 bases, V lost 7 bases, and 11 bases had no gene match. CDR1 and CDR2 (germline): SGDLS, YYNGEE. The CDR3 runs to 15 residues.

The chain combines TRBV4-2 with TRBJ2-2; 7 nucleotides align to TRBD1. The V gene's germline CDR1 is LGHNA and CDR2 YNFKEQ. Trimming took 3 bases from V and 6 from J; bases not matched to a gene: 19. The CDR3 length is 19 residues. CDR3 coding DNA: TGTGCCAGCAGCCAGGAGCTACTTACAGGGGCGGAGTGGGCCGGGGAGCTGTTTTTT. Amino acids: CASSQELLTGAEWAGELFF.

This clone was seen only a few times. The CDR3 sequence is CASSLGQPSTNEKLFF. The CDR3 DNA is TGCGCCAGCAGCTTGGGACAGCCGTCAACTAATGAAAAACTGTTTTTT. The genes are TRBV5-1 and TRBJ1-4, with D maybe TRBD1 (5 bases). This CDR3 is built from 16 residues. V lost 0 bases, J lost 0 bases, and 9 bases lay in between. From germline, CDR1 is SGHRS and CDR2 YFSETQ.

The rearrangement links TRBV5-1 to TRBJ2-5; a weak D match, TRBD2 (6 bases). Trimming stripped 0 bases from V and 3 bases from J, with 12 bases between. The CDR3 has 15 amino acids. Germline CDR1 SGHRS, CDR2 YFSETQ. CDR3 region: CASSLGGREEETQYF. For the CDR3, the DNA is TGCGCCAGCAGCTTGGGGGGCAGGGAGGAAGAGACCCAGTACTTC. The full variable domain, its missing parts supplied by reference TRBV5-1 and TRBJ2-5, is KAGVTQTPRYLIKTRGQQVTLSCSPISGHRSVSWYQQTPGQGLQFLFEYFSETQRNKGNFPGRFSGRQFSNSRSEMNVSTLELGDSALYLCASSLGGREEETQYFGPGTRLLVL.

As DNA, the CDR3 is TGTGCCAGCAGTTCACGACTACAGGGCAACTATGGCTACACCTTC. Amino acid sequence: CASSSRLQGNYGYTF. The J gene is TRBJ1-2, the V gene TRBV6-5, with D tentatively TRBD1 (6 bases). CDR3 length: 15 amino acids. V was clipped by 4 bases and J by 2 bases, with 14 bases between them. Germline CDR1 is MNHEY and CDR2 is SVGAGI.

The chain couples TRBV5-6 to TRBJ1-1; 12 positions agree with TRBD1. The CDR3 totals 18 residues. CDR1 SGHDT and CDR2 YYEEEE come from the germline V gene. Trimming removed 4 bases from V and 2 bases from J; junction bases left unmatched: 12. This CDR3 reads CASSTPGQGARFNTEAFF. CDR3 bases: TGTGCCAGCAGCACACCGGGACAGGGGGCGAGATTTAACACTGAAGCTTTCTTT.

This clone was seen only once. This rearrangement joins TRBV7-2 to TRBJ2-7, with 8 bases aligning to TRBD1. Germline CDR1 is SGHTA and CDR2 is FQGNSA. The CDR3 runs to 15 residues. Losses at the gene ends were 4 bases for V and 1 base for J; bases not matched to a gene: 6. CDR3 DNA: TGTGCCAGCAGCTCTGCTGGGACAGGATCCTACGAGCAGTACTTC. This codes for CASSSAGTGSYEQYF.

This chain connects TRBV19 to TRBJ2-3; TRBD2 aligns across 9 bases. Germline V gene data show CDR1 as LNHDA and CDR2 as SQIVND (reference sequence). J gave up 3 bases and V 6 bases, and 7 bases lay outside the gene matches. CDR3 length: 15 residues. Written as DNA, the CDR3 is TGTGCCAGTAGCCTGGGACTAGCCTTAACAGATACGCAGTATTTT. Its translation: CASSLGLALTDTQYF.

The rearrangement uses TRBV9 and TRBJ1-3; TRBD1 might be the D (5 bases). Trimming took off 5 bases at V and 3 bases at J, with 15 bases between the two ends. The length of the CDR3 is 15 residues. The germline gives CDR1 SGDLS, CDR2 YYNGEE. The DNA for the CDR3 is TGTGCCAGCAGTACGGGGGATGCCGATGGAAACACCATATATTTT. Translating gives CASSTGDADGNTIYF. Together with reference TRBV9 and TRBJ1-3, the CDR3 gives the full variable domain: DSGVTQTPKHLITATGQRVTLRCSPRSGDLSVYWYQQSLDQGLQFLIQYYNGEERAKGNILERFSAQQFPDLHSELNLSSLELGDSALYFCASSTGDADGNTIYFGEGSWLTVV.

The rearrangement joins TRBV5-1 to TRBJ1-6, with D possibly TRBD1 on 5 matching bases. The ends were cut back, 5 bases at V and 5 bases at J, with 14 bases in the middle. The CDR3 has 15 amino acids. Germline V lookup: CDR1 SGHRS, CDR2 YFSETQ. CDR3 region: CASRTQGRDNSPLHF. CDR3 DNA: TGCGCCAGCAGAACGCAGGGTAGAGATAATTCACCCCTCCACTTT.

The chain employs TRBV11-2 and TRBJ1-1; D gene uncertain. V was trimmed by 5 bases and J by 1 base, leaving 8 bases between them. The CDR3 is 13 residues long. Germline CDR1 SGHAT, CDR2 FQNNGV. CDR3 DNA sequence: TGTGCCAGCAGCAGGATTTCGAACACTGAAGCTTTCTTT. This encodes CASSRISNTEAFF.